This TCR beta chain stems from a study of T cell changes during pregnancy in multiple sclerosis. Data came from immunoSEQ multiplex PCR; TCRdb stores just in-frame clones and leaves some out. The profile shows some 70,000 clones, over 75% of them singletons. The CDR3 consists of 14 residues. V shed 3 bases, J shed 1 base, and the junction held 3 bases outside the gene matches. Germline V CDR1 and CDR2: SGDLS, YYNGEE. V is TRBV9 and J is TRBJ1-1; TRBD1 aligns across 7 bases. Source: peripheral blood, taken in the third trimester of pregnancy. This clonotype was sampled from a female donor with multiple sclerosis, enrolled in a pregnancy study. CDR3 residues: CASSATGSNTEAFF. The CDR3 DNA sequence: TGTGCCAGCAGCGCGACAGGGTCGAACACTGAAGCTTTCTTT.